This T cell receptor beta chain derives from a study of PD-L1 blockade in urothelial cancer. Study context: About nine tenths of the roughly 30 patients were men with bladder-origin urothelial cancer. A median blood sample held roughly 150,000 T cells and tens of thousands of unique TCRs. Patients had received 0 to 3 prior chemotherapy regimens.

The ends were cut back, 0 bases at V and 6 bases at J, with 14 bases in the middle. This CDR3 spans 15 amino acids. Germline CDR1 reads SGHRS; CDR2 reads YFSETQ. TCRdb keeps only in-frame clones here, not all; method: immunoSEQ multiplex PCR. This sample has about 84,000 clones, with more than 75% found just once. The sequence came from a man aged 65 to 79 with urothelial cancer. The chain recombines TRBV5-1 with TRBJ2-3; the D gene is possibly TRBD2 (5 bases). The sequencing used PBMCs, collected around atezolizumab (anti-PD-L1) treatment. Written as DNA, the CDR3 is TGCGCCAGCAGCTTGGCGGCAACCCCGGGGGATACGCAGTATTTT. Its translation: CASSLAATPGDTQYF.